The clone carrying this TCR beta chain was detected only a few times. Its antigen is as yet unknown. This specimen belongs to a study of T-cell reconstitution after alpha-beta-depleted transplantation in children. Study results and caveats: Recipient T cells and thymic progenitors that survived were the source of the high TCRbeta diversity seen at day 60 in some patients. There were reportedly several hundred expanded graft clones from which alpha-beta T cells came about two months after transplant. T-cell counts and diversity were attributed mostly to newly produced T cells one year after transplant.

Germline V CDR1 and CDR2: DFQATT, SNEGSKA (reference sequence). This CDR3 comprises 13 residues. V shed 5 bases and J shed 0 bases, with 11 bases lying between them. The TCRbeta library incorporated unique molecular identifiers. TCRdb ran MiXCR on the PCR reads and lists one entry per CDR3 protein. The repertoire includes 750,000 to 950,000 distinct CDR3 sequences, under 20% of them detected once, and roughly 5% sits in the top ten. This specimen was PBMCs, mostly from graft donor cells, taken 360 days after TCRalphabeta/CD19-depleted stem cell transplant. The origin of this receptor is a male patient between 5 and 17 years old who had a stem cell transplant for acute lymphoblastic leukemia, so the T cells may come from the graft donor. V is TRBV20-1 and J is TRBJ2-7; D possibly uses TRBD1 or TRBD2 (5 bases each). The CDR3 DNA reads TGCAGTGCTCCACCGAGGGGCTCCTACGAGCAGTACTTC. Protein product: CSAPPRGSYEQYF.